This entry lists 8 T cell receptor beta chains sequenced from one sample in a study of early T cells in non-severe SARS-CoV-2 infection. TCRdb redid the calling of the 5' RACE reads with MiXCR, one entry per CDR3 protein. The data hold roughly 69,000 distinct CDR3 sequences, with less than 9.5% observed a single time. Here the sequenced sample was whole blood, taken at baseline. Receptors originate from an adult who was a healthcare worker with PCR-confirmed SARS-CoV-2 infection or an uninfected control (not recorded which).

The V gene is TRBV2, the J gene TRBJ1-1; possible D gene TRBD1, 6 bases. This CDR3 comprises 14 residues. Trimming cost V 6 bases and J 3 bases, with 14 bases left between them. CDR1 and CDR2 (germline): SNHLY, FYNNEI. The CDR3 protein is CASSLTQGDTEAFF. For the CDR3, the DNA is TGTGCCAGCAGCTTAACACAGGGTGACACTGAAGCTTTCTTT.

This clonotype was found many times. The chain is built from TRBV7-2 and TRBJ2-4; D uncertain. The CDR3 consists of 14 residues. Looked up from germline, CDR1 is SGHTA and CDR2 is FQGNSA. The germline V and J ends were trimmed by 5 bases and 2 bases, with 10 bases remaining between them. The chain's CDR3 is CASSPSFSKNIQYF. The CDR3 nucleotides are TGTGCCAGCAGCCCGTCCTTTTCCAAAAACATTCAGTACTTC.

A few counts support this clonotype. The chain has TRBV7-8 and TRBJ2-4, with 8 bases that match TRBD1. This CDR3 is 16 amino acids long. The V segment lost 5 bases and the J segment 0 bases; nucleotides outside the gene matches: 6. Germline V CDR1 and CDR2: SGHVS, FQNEAQ. The chain's CDR3 is CASSTRTGLAKNIQYF. The CDR3, as DNA: TGTGCCAGCAGCACTCGGACAGGGCTAGCCAAAAACATTCAGTACTTC.

This clonotype was seen a few times. The chain links TRBV3-2 to TRBJ2-7; TRBD1, the D gene given by the table, was not confirmed from the DNA. TRBV3-2 is a pseudogene segment. This CDR3 contains 16 residues. As DNA, the CDR3 is TGTGCCAGCAGCCAAGCTCTGCCCGGCACCGACTACGAGCAGTACTTC. This gives the protein CASSQALPGTDYEQYF.

This chain joins TRBV20-1 and TRBJ2-7, with D unresolved. Trimming left V 5 bases short and J 2 bases short, with 16 bases between. Germline V lookup: CDR1 DFQATT, CDR2 SNEGSKA (reference sequence). CDR3 length: 14 residues. CDR3 loop: CSALILGRTYEQYF. Here the CDR3 DNA reads TGCAGTGCTCTGATTCTCGGTAGAACCTACGAGCAGTACTTC.

This clonotype was observed a handful of times. V gene TRBV5-4 combines with J gene TRBJ2-6; TRBD2 is a possible D gene (5 bases). The V end was cut by 7 bases, the J end by 0 bases, with 11 bases between. The CDR3 extends over 15 amino acids. Germline CDR1 is SGHNT and CDR2 is YYREEE (reference sequence). In DNA, the CDR3 is TGTGCCAGCGGGAGTGATAGCTCTGGGGCCAACGTCCTGACTTTC. Encoded protein: CASGSDSSGANVLTF.

This clonotype was seen repeatedly, ten times or more. The chain joins TRBV12-3 or TRBV12-4 to TRBJ2-2; D ambiguous. V was cut by 1 base and J by 1 base, with 4 bases left in between. This CDR3 is built from 14 residues. The CDR3 reads CASSLGGNTGELFF. CDR3 nucleotide sequence: TGTGCCAGCAGTTTAGGTGGGAACACCGGGGAGCTGTTTTTT.

At least ten counts were recorded for this clonotype. V and J are TRBV5-1 and TRBJ1-1; D remains ambiguous. CDR1 is SGHRS and CDR2 is YFSETQ in the germline V gene. The length of the CDR3 is 12 residues. V was clipped by 3 bases and J by 5 bases, with 8 bases between them. In nucleotides, the CDR3 is TGCGCCAGCAGCTCGACGGGGACTGAAGCTTTCTTT. Translating gives CASSSTGTEAFF.